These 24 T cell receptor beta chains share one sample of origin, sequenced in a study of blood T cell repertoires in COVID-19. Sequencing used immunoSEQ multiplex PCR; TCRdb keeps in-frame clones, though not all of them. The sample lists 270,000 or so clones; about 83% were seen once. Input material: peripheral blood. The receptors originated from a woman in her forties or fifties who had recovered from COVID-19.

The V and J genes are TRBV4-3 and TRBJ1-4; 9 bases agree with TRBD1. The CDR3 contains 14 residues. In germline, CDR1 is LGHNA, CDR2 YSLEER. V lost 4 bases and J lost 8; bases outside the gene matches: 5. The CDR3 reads CASSRGDRDEKLFF. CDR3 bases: TGCGCCAGCAGCCGCGGGGACAGGGACGAAAAACTGTTTTTT.

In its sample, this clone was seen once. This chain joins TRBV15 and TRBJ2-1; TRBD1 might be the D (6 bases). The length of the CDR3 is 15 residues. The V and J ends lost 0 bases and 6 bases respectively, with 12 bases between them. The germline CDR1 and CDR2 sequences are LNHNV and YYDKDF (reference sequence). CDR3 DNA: TGTGCCACCAGCAGAGATCCCATAGGGGGCAATGAGCAGTTCTTC. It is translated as CATSRDPIGGNEQFF.

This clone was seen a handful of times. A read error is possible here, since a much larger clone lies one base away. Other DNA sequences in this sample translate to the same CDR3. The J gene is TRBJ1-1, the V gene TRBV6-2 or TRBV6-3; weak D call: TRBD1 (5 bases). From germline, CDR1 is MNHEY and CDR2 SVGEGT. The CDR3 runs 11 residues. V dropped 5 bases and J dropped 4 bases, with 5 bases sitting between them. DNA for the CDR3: TGTGCCAGCAGTCAGGGCACTGAAGCTTTCTTT. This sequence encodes CASSQGTEAFF.

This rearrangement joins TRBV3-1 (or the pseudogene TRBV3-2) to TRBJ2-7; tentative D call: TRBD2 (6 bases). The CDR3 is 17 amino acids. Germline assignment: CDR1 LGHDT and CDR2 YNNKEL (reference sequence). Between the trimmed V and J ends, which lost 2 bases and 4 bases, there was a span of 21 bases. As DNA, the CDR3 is TGTGCCAGCAGCCAAAGTGGGACTCGCAACCGCGAATACGAGCAGTACTTC. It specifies CASSQSGTRNREYEQYF.

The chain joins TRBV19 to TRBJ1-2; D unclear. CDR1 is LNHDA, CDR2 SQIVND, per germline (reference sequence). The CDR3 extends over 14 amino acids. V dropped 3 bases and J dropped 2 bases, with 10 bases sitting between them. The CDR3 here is CASSIQERNYGYTF. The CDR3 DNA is TGTGCCAGTAGTATTCAGGAAAGGAACTATGGCTACACCTTC.

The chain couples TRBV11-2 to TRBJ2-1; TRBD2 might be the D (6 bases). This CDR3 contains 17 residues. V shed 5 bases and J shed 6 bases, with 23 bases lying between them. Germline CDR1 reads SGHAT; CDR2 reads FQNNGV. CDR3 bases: TGTGCCAGCAGCCCCACCCGGCTAGCGTTGTTTAGCAATGAGCAGTTCTTC. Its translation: CASSPTRLALFSNEQFF.

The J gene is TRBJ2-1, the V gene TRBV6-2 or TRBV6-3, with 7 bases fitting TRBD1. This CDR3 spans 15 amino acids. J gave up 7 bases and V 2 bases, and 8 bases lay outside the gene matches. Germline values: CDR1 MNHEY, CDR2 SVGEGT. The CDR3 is CASSYRETGYNEQFF. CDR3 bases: TGTGCCAGCAGTTACCGAGAGACAGGGTATAATGAGCAGTTCTTC.

CDR3 in amino acids: CTSSHRVLGNTEAFF. The CDR3 nucleotides are TGCACCAGCAGCCACAGGGTCTTGGGTAACACTGAAGCTTTCTTT. V is TRBV1 and J is TRBJ1-1; the table names TRBD1, a call not compared with the DNA. TRBV1 is shown as a pseudogene. The CDR3 covers 15 residues.

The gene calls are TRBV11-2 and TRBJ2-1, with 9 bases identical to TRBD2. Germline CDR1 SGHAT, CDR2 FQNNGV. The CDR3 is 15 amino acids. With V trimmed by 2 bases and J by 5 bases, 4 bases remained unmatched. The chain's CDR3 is CASSLLAGNNNEQFF. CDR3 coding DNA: TGTGCCAGCAGCTTACTAGCGGGAAACAACAATGAGCAGTTCTTC.

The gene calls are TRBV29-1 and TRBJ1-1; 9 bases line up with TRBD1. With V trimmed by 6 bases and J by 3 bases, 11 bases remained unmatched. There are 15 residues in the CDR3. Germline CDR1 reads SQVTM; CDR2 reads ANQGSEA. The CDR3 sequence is CSVRGTGGPDTEAFF. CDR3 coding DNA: TGCAGCGTAAGGGGAACAGGGGGCCCAGACACTGAAGCTTTCTTT.

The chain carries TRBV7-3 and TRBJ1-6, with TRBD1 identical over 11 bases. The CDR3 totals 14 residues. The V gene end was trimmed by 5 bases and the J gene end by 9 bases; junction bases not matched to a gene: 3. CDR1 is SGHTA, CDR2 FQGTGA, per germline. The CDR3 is CASSPGTGGSPLHF. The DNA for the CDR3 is TGTGCCAGCAGCCCCGGGACAGGGGGTTCACCCCTCCACTTT. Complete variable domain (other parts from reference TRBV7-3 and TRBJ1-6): GAGVSQTPSNKVTEKGKYVELRCDPISGHTALYWYRQSLGQGPEFLIYFQGTGAADDSGLPNDRFFAVRPEGSVSTLKIQRTERGDSAVYLCASSPGTGGSPLHFGNGTRLTVT.

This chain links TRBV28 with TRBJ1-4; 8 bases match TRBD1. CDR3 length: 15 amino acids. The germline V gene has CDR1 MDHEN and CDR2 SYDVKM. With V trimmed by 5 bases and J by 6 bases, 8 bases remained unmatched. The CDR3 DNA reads TGTGCCAGCAGTCGCCCGACAGGGGACGATGAAAAACTGTTTTTT. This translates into CASSRPTGDDEKLFF.

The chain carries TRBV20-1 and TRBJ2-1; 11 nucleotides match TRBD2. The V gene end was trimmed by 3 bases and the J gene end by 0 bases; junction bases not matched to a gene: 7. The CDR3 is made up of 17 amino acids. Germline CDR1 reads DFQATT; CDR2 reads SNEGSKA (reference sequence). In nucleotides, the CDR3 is TGCAGTGCTAGTTTACTAGCGGGAGAAATCTCCTACAATGAGCAGTTCTTC. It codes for CSASLLAGEISYNEQFF.

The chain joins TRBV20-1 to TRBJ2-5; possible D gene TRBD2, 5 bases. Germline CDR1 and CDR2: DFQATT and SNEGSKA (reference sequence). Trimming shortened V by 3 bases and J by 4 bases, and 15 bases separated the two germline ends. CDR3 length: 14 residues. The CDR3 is CSASRILDSETQYF. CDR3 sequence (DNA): TGCAGTGCTAGTCGGATACTAGATTCAGAGACCCAGTACTTC.

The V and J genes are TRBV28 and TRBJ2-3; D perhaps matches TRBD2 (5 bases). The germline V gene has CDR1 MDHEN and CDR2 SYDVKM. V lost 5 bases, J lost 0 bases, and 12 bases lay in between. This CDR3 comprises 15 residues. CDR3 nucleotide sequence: TGTGCCAGCAGTCGCGTGAGGGTGAGCACAGATACGCAGTATTTT. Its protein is CASSRVRVSTDTQYF.

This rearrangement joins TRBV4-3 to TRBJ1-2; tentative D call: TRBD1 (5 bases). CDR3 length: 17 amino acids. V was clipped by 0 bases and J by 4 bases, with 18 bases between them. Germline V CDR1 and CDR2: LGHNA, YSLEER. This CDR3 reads CASSQDTPRGGAYGYTF. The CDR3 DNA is TGCGCCAGCAGCCAAGATACCCCGCGGGGTGGGGCCTATGGCTACACCTTC.

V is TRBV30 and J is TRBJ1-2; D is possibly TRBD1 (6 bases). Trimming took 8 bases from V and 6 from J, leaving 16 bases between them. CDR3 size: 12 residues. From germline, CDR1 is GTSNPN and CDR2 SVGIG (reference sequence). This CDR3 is CAGGTGFDGYTF. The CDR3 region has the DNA TGTGCCGGGGGAACAGGGTTCGATGGCTACACCTTC. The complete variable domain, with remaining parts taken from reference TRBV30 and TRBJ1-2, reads SQTIHQWPATLVQPVGSPLSLECTVEGTSNPNLYWYRQAAGRGLQLLFYSVGIGQISSEVPQNLSASRPQDRQFILSSKKLLLSDSGFYLCAGGTGFDGYTFGSGTRLTVV.

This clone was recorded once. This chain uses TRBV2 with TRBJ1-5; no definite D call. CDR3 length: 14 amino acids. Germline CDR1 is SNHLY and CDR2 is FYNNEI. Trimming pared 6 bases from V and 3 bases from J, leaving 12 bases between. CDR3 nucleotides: TGTGCCAGCAGGGCTGTCAATCCCAATCAGCCCCAGCATTTT. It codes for CASRAVNPNQPQHF.

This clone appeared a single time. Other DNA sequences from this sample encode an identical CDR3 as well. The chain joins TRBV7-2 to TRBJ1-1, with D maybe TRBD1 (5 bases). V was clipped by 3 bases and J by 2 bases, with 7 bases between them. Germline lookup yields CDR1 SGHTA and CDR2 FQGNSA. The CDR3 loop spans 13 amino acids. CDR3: CASSFQGNTEAFF. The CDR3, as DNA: TGTGCCAGCAGCTTTCAGGGCAACACTGAAGCTTTCTTT.

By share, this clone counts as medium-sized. CDR3 amino acids: CASSPAGEGTDTQYF. The CDR3 DNA follows: TGTGCCAGCAGCCCCGCGGGGGAGGGCACAGATACGCAGTATTTT. V gene TRBV13 combines with J gene TRBJ2-3, with 7 positions matching TRBD2. There are 15 residues in the CDR3. Trimming took 5 bases from V and 1 from J; bases not matched to a gene: 6. Germline V CDR1 and CDR2: PRHDT, FYEKMQ (reference sequence).

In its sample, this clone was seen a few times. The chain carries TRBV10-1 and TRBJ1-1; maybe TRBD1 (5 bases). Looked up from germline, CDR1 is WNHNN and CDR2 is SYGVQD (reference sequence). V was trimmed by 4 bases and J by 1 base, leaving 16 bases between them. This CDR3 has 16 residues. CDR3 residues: CASSGERGARNTEAFF. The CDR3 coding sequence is TGCGCCAGCAGTGGGGAAAGGGGCGCGAGGAACACTGAAGCTTTCTTT.

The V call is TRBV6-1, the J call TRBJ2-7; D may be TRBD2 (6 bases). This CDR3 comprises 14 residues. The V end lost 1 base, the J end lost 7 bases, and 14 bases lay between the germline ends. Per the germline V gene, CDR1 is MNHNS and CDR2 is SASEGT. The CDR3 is CASSEGGGTREQYF. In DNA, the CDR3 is TGTGCCAGCAGTGAAGGTGGGGGGACGAGGGAGCAGTACTTC.

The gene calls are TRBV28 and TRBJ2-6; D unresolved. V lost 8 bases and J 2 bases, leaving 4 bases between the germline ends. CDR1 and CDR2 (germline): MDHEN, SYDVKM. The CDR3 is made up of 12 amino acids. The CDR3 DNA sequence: TGTGCCAGCCGCGCTGGGGCCAACGTCCTGACTTTC. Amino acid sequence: CASRAGANVLTF.

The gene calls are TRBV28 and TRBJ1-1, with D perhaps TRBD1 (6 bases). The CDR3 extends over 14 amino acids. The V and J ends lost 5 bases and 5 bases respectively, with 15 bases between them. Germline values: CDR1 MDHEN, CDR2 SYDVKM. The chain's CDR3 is CASSTPGAVTEAFF. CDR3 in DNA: TGTGCCAGCAGTACACCAGGGGCGGTAACTGAAGCTTTCTTT.